Following are 10 T cell receptor beta chains from one sample sequenced in a study of regulatory T cells in long-lasting Graves disease. Building the TCR beta libraries relied on iRepertoire HTBI primers, and CDR3 regions underwent Arm-PCR. TCRdb redid the calling of the multiplex PCR reads with MiXCR, one entry per CDR3 protein. The repertoire includes 400,000 or so distinct CDR3 sequences, less than 25% of them detected once, and about a fifth sits in the top ten. Time point here: persistent/refractory GD, antithyroid drugs over 5 years with positive TRAb. From RNA extracted from PBMCs, the TCR library was made. This specimen consisted of peripheral blood mononuclear cells (PBMCs), obtained when the disease was refractory, from a patient treated with antithyroid drugs. Receptors originate from a female donor with Graves disease.

This clonotype was picked up many times. The J gene is TRBJ2-2, the V gene TRBV12-3 or TRBV12-4, with D perhaps matching TRBD1 (5 bases). This CDR3 has 14 amino acids. The V gene lost 6 bases and the J gene lost 4 bases, with 12 bases spanning the gap. The CDR3 protein is CASRAGRRTGELFF. CDR3 nucleotides: TGTGCCAGCAGAGCAGGGCGACGCACCGGGGAGCTGTTTTTT.

This clonotype occurred many times. The CDR3 reads CATSDRASGGELFF. The CDR3 region has the DNA TGTGCCACCAGTGACAGGGCCAGCGGCGGGGAGCTGTTTTTT. V usage is TRBV24-1 and J usage is TRBJ2-2; D is tentatively TRBD1 or TRBD2 (5 bases each). This CDR3 spans 14 amino acids. Trimming pared 4 bases from V and 7 bases from J, leaving 12 bases between. In germline, CDR1 is KGHDR, CDR2 SFDVKD.

This chain joins TRBV27 and TRBJ2-2, with D perhaps TRBD1 (5 bases). V was cut by 5 bases and J by 4 bases, with 14 bases left in between. In germline, CDR1 is MNHEY, CDR2 SMNVEV (reference sequence). The CDR3 is 15 residues long. For the CDR3, the DNA is TGTGCCAGCAGTCCCAGACAGCTTAGCACCGGGGAGCTGTTTTTT. Residues: CASSPRQLSTGELFF.

This clonotype has a handful of counts. The chain is built from TRBV5-1 and TRBJ1-5; no clear D. Germline CDR1 is SGHRS and CDR2 is YFSETQ. Trimming removed 0 bases at V and 5 bases at J, with 9 bases between. This CDR3 comprises 14 residues. The CDR3, as DNA: TGCGCCAGCAGCTTGGCGCCCTGGGATCAGCCCCAGCATTTT. It codes for CASSLAPWDQPQHF.

The chain employs TRBV4-1 and TRBJ1-6, with D maybe TRBD1 (6 bases). The V gene's germline CDR1 is MGHRA and CDR2 YSYEKL. Trimming pared 1 base from V and 9 bases from J, leaving 16 bases between. The CDR3 is made up of 16 amino acids. The CDR3 DNA follows: TGCGCCAGCAGCCAAGGGACAGCGTGGAACGGTTCACCCCTCCACTTT. Its protein is CASSQGTAWNGSPLHF.

The table lists this clonotype with many counts. The chain combines TRBV2 with TRBJ2-7; 7 bases agree with TRBD2. The CDR3 is 17 amino acids. Trimming took 6 bases from V and 2 from J; bases not matched to a gene: 16. Germline CDR1 and CDR2: SNHLY and FYNNEI. The CDR3 sequence is CASRKTLEGGPAYEQYF. The CDR3, as DNA: TGTGCCAGCAGGAAAACCCTTGAGGGAGGGCCGGCCTACGAGCAGTACTTC.

This clonotype came up many times. The chain links TRBV7-9 to TRBJ1-1, with D unresolved. Trimming cost V 8 bases and J 1 base, with 11 bases left between them. Germline V gene data show CDR1 as SEHNR and CDR2 as FQNEAQ (reference sequence). The CDR3 runs 13 residues. The CDR3 bases are TGTGCCAGCGAATACCAGAGGAACACTGAAGCTTTCTTT. It encodes CASEYQRNTEAFF.

This clonotype was seen a few times. The chain carries TRBV7-9 and TRBJ1-1; tentatively, D is TRBD1 (6 bases). Looked up from germline, CDR1 is SEHNR and CDR2 is FQNEAQ (reference sequence). V was shortened by 3 bases and J by 4 bases, with 12 bases between the two germline ends. The CDR3 loop spans 14 amino acids. The CDR3 protein is CASSFQGKGTEAFF. CDR3 DNA: TGTGCCAGCAGCTTTCAGGGGAAGGGCACTGAAGCTTTCTTT.

With regard to this clonotype: A much bigger clone sits one base away, suggesting this may be a read error. V and J are TRBV2 and TRBJ1-1, with D possibly being TRBD1 (5 bases). Deletions cut 9 bases from V and 5 bases from J, with 16 bases between. Germline V gene sequence: CDR1 SNHLY, CDR2 FYNNEI. This CDR3 has 13 residues. In DNA form, the CDR3 reads TGTGCCAGAAGTACTTCGGGGGGGACTGAAGCTTTCTTT. Encoded protein: CARSTSGGTEAFF.

This clonotype occurred many times. This chain connects TRBV6-1 to TRBJ1-6; D not resolved. The CDR3 runs to 14 residues. Per the germline V gene, CDR1 is MNHNS and CDR2 is SASEGT. The ends were cut back, 5 bases at V and 10 bases at J, with 15 bases in the middle. The CDR3 loop is CASSRTYPGSPLHF. The CDR3 coding sequence is TGTGCCAGCAGTCGGACGTACCCTGGGTCACCCCTCCACTTT.